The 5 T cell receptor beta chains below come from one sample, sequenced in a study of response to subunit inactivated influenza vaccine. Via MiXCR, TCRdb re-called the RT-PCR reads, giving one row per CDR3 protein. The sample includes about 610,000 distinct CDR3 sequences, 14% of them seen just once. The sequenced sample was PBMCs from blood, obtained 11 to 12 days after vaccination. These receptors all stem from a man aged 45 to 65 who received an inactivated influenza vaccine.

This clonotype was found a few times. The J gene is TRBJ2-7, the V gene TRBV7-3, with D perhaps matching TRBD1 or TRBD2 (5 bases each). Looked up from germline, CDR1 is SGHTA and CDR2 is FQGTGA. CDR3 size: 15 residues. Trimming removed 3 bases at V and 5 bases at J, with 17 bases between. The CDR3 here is CASSLGVGPSHEQYF. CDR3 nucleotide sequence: TGTGCCAGCAGCTTGGGGGTTGGACCTAGTCACGAGCAGTACTTC.

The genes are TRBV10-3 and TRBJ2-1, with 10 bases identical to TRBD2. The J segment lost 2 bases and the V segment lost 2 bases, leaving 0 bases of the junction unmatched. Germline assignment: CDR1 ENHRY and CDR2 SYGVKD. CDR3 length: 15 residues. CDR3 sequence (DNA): TGTGCCATCAGTGAGCTAGCGGGGGCCTACAATGAGCAGTTCTTC. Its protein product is CAISELAGAYNEQFF.

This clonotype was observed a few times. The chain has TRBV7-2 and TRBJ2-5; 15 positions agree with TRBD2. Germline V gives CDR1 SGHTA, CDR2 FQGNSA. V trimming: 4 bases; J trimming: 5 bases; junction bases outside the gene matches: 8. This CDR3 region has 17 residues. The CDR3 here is CASSSSKGLAGGETQYF. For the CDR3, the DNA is TGTGCCAGCAGCTCAAGCAAGGGACTAGCGGGGGGCGAGACCCAGTACTTC. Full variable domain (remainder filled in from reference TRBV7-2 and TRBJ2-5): GAGVSQSPSNKVTEKGKDVELRCDPISGHTALYWYRQSLGQGLEFLIYFQGNSAPDKSGLPSDRFSAERTGGSVSTLTIQRTQQEDSAVYLCASSSSKGLAGGETQYFGPGTRLLVL.

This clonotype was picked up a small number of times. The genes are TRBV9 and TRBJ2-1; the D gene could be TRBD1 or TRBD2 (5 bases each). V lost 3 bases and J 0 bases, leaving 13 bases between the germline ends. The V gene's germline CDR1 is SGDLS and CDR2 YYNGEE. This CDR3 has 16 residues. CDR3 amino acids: CASSGPGPYSYNEQFF. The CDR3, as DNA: TGTGCCAGCAGCGGGCCGGGACCTTACTCCTACAATGAGCAGTTCTTC.

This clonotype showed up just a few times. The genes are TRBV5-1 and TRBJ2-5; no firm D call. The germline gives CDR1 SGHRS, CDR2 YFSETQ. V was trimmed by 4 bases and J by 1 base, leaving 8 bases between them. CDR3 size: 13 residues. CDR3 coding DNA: TGCGCCAGCAGCCACCAAATCCAAGAGACCCAGTACTTC. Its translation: CASSHQIQETQYF.